This note documents a single T cell receptor beta chain sequence. As handled by the study authors: Amplification of reference gene primers provided the estimated nucleated cell counts. The data were produced by immunoSEQ multiplex PCR, yet TCRdb's version contains in-frame clones alone and is incomplete. V and J calls and clone size are those listed in that table; D and trimming were worked out from the DNA. The table has 120,000 or so clones, more than 80% seen once. This entry is derived from a study of blood T cell repertoires in COVID-19. Study overall: Samples representing acute and convalescent COVID-19 were sourced from the United States, Italy and Spain. Sample material is recorded as cDNA or gDNA derived from T cells, B-cell-depleted T cells, or PBMCs.

The CDR3 contains 14 residues. Germline values: CDR1 MGHRA, CDR2 YSYEKL. The V gene end was trimmed by 4 bases and the J gene end by 1 base; junction bases not matched to a gene: 1. The chain has TRBV4-1 and TRBJ1-1, with 9 bases matching TRBD1. The specimen sequenced was peripheral blood. The receptor was derived from a man between 65 and 79 years old with active or convalescent COVID-19. CDR3 amino acids: CASSRDRANTEAFF. In DNA, the CDR3 is TGCGCCAGCAGCCGGGACAGGGCGAACACTGAAGCTTTCTTT.